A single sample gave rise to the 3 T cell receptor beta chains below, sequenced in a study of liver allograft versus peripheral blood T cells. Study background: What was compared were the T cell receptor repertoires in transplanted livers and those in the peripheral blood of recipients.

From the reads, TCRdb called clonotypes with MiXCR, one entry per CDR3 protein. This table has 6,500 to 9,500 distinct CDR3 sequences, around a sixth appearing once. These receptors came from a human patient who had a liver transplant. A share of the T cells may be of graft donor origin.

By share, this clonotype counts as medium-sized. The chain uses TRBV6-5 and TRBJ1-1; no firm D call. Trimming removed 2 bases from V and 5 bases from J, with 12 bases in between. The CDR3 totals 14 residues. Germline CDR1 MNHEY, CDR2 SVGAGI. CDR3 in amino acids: CASSYSRRRTEAFF. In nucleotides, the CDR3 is TGTGCCAGCAGTTACAGTCGGAGGCGGACTGAAGCTTTCTTT.

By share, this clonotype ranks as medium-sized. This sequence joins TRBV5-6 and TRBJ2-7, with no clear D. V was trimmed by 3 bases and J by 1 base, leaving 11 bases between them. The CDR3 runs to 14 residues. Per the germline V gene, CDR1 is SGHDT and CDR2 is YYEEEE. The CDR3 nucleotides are TGTGCCAGCAGCTCCGTGAGAGGTTCCTACGAGCAGTACTTC. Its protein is CASSSVRGSYEQYF.

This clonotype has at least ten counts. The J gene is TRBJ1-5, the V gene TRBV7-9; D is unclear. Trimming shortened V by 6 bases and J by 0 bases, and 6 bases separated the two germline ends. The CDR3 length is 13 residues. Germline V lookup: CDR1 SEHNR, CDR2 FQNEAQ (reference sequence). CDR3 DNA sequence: TGTGCCAGCAGTACAAATAGCAATCAGCCCCAGCATTTT. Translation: CASSTNSNQPQHF.